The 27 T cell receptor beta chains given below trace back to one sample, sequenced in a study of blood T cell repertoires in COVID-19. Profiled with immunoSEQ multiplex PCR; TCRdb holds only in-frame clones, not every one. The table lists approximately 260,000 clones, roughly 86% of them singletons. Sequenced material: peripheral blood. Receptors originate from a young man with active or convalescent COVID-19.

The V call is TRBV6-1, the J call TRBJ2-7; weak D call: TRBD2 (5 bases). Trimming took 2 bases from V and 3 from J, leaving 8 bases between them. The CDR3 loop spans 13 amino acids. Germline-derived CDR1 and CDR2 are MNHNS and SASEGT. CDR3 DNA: TGTGCCAGCAGTGAACGGGGTTACTACGAGCAGTACTTC. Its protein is CASSERGYYEQYF.

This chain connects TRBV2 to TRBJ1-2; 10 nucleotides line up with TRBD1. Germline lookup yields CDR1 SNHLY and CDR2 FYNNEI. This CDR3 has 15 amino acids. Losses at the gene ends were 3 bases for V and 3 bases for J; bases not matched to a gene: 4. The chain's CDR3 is CASSDRTGGHYGYTF. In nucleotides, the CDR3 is TGTGCCAGCAGTGATCGGACAGGGGGACACTATGGCTACACCTTC.

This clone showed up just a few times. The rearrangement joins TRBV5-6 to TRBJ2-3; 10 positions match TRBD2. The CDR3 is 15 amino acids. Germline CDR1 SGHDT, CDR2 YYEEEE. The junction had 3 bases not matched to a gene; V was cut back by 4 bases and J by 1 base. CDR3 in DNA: TGTGCCAGCAGCCCGGGACTAGCGCGCACAGATACGCAGTATTTT. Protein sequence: CASSPGLARTDTQYF.

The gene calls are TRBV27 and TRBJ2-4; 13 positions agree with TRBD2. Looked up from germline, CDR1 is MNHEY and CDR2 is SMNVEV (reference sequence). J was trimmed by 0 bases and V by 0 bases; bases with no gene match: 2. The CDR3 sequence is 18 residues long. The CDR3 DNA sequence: TGTGCCAGCAGTTTATCAGGACTAGCGGGAGTAGCCAAAAACATTCAGTACTTC. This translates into CASSLSGLAGVAKNIQYF.

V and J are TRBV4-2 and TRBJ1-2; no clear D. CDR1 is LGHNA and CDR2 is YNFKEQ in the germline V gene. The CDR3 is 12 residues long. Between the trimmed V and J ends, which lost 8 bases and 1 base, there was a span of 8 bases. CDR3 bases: TGTGCCAGCCGACGGGATAACTATGGCTACACCTTC. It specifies CASRRDNYGYTF.

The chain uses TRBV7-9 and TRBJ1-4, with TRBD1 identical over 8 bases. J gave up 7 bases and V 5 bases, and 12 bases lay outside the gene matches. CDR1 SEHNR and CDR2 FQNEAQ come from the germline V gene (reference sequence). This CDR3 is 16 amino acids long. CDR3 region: CASSPRSGQGAEKLFF. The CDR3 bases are TGTGCCAGCAGCCCGCGGAGTGGGCAGGGGGCTGAAAAACTGTTTTTT.

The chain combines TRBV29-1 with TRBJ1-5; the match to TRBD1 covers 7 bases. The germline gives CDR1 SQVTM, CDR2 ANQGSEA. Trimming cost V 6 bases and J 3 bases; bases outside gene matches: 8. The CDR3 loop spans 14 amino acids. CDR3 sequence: CSVAPGTDNQPQHF. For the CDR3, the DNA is TGCAGCGTGGCGCCGGGGACAGACAATCAGCCCCAGCATTTT.

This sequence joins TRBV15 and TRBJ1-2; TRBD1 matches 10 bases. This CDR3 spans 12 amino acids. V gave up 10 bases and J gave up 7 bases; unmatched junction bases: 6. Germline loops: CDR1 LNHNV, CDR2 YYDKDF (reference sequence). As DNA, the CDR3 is TGTGCCATTTCCGGGACAGGGGTTGGCTACACCTTC. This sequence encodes CAISGTGVGYTF.

The DNA of the CDR3 is TGTGCCACCAGAGGACAGAACAATCAGCCCCAGCATTTT. Protein: CATRGQNNQPQHF. The chain carries TRBV24-1 and TRBJ1-5; weak D call: TRBD1 (6 bases). Germline V gives CDR1 KGHDR, CDR2 SFDVKD. This CDR3 has 13 amino acids. V was cut by 7 bases and J by 3 bases, with 9 bases left in between.

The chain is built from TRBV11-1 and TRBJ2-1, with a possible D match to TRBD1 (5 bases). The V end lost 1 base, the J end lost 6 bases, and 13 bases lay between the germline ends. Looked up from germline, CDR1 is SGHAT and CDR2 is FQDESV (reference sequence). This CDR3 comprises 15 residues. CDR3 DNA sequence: TGTGCCAGCAGCTTAGTGGCAGGGAATGTCAATGAGCAGTTCTTC. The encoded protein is CASSLVAGNVNEQFF.

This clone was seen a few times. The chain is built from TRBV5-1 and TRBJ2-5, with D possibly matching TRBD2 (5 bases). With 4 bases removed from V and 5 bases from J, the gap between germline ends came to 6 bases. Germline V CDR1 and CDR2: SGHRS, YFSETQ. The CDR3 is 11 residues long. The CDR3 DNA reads TGCGCCAGCAGCGGGGAGGAGACCCAGTACTTC. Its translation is CASSGEETQYF. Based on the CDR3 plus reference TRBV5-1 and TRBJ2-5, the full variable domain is KAGVTQTPRYLIKTRGQQVTLSCSPISGHRSVSWYQQTPGQGLQFLFEYFSETQRNKGNFPGRFSGRQFSNSRSEMNVSTLELGDSALYLCASSGEETQYFGPGTRLLVL.

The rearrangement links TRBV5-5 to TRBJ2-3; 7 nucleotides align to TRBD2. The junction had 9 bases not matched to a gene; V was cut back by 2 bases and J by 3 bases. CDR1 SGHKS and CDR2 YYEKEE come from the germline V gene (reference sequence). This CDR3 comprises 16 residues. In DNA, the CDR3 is TGTGCCAGCAGCTTAGGGGAGACTAGCCCGACAGATACGCAGTATTTT. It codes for CASSLGETSPTDTQYF.

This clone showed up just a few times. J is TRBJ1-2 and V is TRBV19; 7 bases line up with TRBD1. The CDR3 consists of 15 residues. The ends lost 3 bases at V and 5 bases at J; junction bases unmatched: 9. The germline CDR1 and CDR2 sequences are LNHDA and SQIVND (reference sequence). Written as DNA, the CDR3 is TGTGCCAGTAGTATGGTACTAGACAGGGTATATGGCTACACCTTC. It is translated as CASSMVLDRVYGYTF.

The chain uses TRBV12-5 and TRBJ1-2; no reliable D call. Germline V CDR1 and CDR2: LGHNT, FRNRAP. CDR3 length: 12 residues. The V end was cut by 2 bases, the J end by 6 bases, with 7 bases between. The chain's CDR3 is CASGLWADGYTF. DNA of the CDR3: TGTGCTAGTGGTTTGTGGGCAGATGGCTACACCTTC.

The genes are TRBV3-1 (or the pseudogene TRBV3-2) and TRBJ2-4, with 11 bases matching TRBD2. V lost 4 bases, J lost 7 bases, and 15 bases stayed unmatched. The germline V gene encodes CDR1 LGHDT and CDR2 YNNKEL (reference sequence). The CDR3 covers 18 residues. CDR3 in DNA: TGTGCCAGCAGCCGGGGATTAGGACTAGCGGGCTACGGGAACATTCAGTACTTC. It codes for CASSRGLGLAGYGNIQYF.

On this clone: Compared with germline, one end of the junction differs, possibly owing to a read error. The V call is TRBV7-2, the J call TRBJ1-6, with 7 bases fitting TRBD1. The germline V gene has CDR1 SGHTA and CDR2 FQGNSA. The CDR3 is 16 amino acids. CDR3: CASSLVRTGDNSPLHF. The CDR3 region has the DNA TGTGCCAGCAGCTTAGTGAGAACAGGGGATAACTCACCCCTCCACTTT.

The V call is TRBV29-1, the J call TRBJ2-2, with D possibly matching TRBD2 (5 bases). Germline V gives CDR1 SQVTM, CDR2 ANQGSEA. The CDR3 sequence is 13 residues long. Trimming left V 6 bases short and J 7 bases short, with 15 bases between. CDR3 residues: CSVPAGENGELFF. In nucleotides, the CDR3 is TGCAGCGTGCCCGCCGGGGAGAACGGGGAGCTGTTTTTT.

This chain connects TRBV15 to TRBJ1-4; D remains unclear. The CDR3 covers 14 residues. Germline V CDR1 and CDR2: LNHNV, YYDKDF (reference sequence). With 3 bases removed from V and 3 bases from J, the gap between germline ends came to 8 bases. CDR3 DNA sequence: TGTGCCACCAGCAGGGTCAGGTCTAATGAAAAACTGTTTTTT. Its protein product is CATSRVRSNEKLFF.

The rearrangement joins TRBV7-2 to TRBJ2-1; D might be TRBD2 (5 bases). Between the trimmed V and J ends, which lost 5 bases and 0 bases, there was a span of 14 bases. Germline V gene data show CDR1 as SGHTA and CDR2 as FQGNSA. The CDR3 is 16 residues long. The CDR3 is CASSPRGPSSYNEQFF. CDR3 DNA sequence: TGTGCCAGCAGCCCCCGGGGTCCTTCCTCCTACAATGAGCAGTTCTTC.

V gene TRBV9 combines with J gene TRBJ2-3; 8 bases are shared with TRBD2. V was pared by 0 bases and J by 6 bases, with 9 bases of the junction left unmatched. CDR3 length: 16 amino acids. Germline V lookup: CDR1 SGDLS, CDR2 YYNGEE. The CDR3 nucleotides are TGTGCCAGCAGCGTAGCTAGCGGGCCTCACCGGGATACGCAGTATTTT. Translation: CASSVASGPHRDTQYF.

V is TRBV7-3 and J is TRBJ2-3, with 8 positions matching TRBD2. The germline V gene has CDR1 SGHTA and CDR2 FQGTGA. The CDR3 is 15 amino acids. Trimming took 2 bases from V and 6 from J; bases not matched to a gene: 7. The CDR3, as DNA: TGTGCCAGCAGCTTAGCAGGGACTAGTCTTGATACGCAGTATTTT. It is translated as CASSLAGTSLDTQYF.

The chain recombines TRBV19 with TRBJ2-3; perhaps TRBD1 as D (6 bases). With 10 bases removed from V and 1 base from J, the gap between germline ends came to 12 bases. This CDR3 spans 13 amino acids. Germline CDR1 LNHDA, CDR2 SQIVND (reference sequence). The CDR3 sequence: CATRQGRTDTQYF. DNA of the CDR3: TGTGCCACCAGGCAGGGGCGCACAGATACGCAGTATTTT.

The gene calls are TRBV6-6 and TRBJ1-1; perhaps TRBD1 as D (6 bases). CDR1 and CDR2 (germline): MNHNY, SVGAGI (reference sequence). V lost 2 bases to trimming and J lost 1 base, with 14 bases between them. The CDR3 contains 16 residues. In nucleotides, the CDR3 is TGTGCCAGCAGTTACCTCTCGACAGGTTCGAACACTGAAGCTTTCTTT. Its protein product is CASSYLSTGSNTEAFF.

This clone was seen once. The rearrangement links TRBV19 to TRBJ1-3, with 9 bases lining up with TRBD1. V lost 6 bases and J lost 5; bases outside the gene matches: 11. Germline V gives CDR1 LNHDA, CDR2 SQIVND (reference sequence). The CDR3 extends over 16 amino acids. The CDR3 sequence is CASSLFGQGTRNTIYF. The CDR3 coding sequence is TGTGCCAGTAGCCTCTTCGGACAGGGGACTCGAAACACCATATATTTT.

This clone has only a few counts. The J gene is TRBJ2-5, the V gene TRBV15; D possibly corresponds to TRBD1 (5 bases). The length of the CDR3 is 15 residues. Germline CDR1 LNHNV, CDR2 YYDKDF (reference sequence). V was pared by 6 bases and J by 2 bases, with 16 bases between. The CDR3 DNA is TGTGCCACCAGGTTACAAGGGGCAGGGCAAGAGACCCAGTACTTC. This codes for CATRLQGAGQETQYF.

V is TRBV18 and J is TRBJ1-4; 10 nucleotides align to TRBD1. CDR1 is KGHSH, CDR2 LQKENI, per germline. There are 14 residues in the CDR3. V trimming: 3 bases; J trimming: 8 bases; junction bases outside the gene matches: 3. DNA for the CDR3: TGTGCCAGCTCACCGGACAGGGGGGACGAAAAACTGTTTTTT. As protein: CASSPDRGDEKLFF.

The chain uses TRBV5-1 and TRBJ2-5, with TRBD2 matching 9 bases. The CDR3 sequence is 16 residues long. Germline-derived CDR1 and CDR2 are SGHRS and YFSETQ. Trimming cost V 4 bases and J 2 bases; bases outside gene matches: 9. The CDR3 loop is CASSPGLAGHQETQYF. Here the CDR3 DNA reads TGCGCCAGCAGCCCCGGGCTAGCGGGACATCAAGAGACCCAGTACTTC.